The rows below give T cell receptor beta chains drawn from one sample of a study of a mutant IDH1 vaccine in newly diagnosed glioma. TCRdb keeps only in-frame clones here, not all; method: immunoSEQ multiplex PCR. The table shows 25,000 to 40,000 clones, with approximately 89% occurring only once. Their antigens are not known. The sequences come from PBMCs, collected from a glioma patient whose treatment included an IDH1 peptide vaccine. The receptors originated from a man aged 35 to 55 with glioma. The CDR3 runs from the conserved cysteine through the conserved F or W. The order of the fields is CDR3 protein, D gene, V gene. The D gene is left open where the match is weak.

CDR3: CASSPNTEAFF
D: -
V: TRBV28

CDR3: CSVGDRGGNQPQHF
D: TRBD1
V: TRBV29-1

CDR3: CASSTGAQETQYF
D: -
V: TRBV19

CDR3: CAWSVLAAEAFF
D: -
V: TRBV30

CDR3: CAIRDLSSYEQYF
D: -
V: TRBV28

CDR3: CASSLDLSRGTYEQYF
D: -
V: TRBV11-2

CDR3: CASSVGQGVHYGYTF
D: TRBD1
V: TRBV9

CDR3: CASSFGPGDTQYF
D: -
V: TRBV6-4

CDR3: CASSRQGFATNEKLFF
D: TRBD1
V: TRBV16

CDR3: CASSFRGFKTDTQYF
D: TRBD1
V: TRBV7-9

CDR3: CASSTAWTGNSPLHF
D: TRBD1
V: TRBV19